This T cell receptor beta chain was sequenced for a study of breast tumors, draining lymph nodes, adjacent tissues. This clonotype was picked up many times. This may arise from a read error, as a much more abundant clone is one base away. The lymph nodes were axillary draining lymph nodes from breast cancer patients. The CDR3 has 13 residues. The germline gives CDR1 ENHRY, CDR2 SYGVKD. Trimming took 5 bases from V and 9 from J, leaving 11 bases between them. Each CDR3 protein gets one entry after TCRdb re-called the multiplex PCR reads with MiXCR. The sample shows approximately 180,000 distinct CDR3 sequences, 30% to 40% of them seen only once.

The sample taken for sequencing was axillary lymph node tissue. The chain joins TRBV10-3 to TRBJ1-6; unclear D gene. The receptor comes from a female donor with breast cancer. Some clones in this sample may be carry-over from other donors' samples. For the CDR3, the DNA is TGTGCCATCAGTCGGAACAGCCCTTCACCCCTCCACTTT. This sequence encodes CAISRNSPSPLHF.